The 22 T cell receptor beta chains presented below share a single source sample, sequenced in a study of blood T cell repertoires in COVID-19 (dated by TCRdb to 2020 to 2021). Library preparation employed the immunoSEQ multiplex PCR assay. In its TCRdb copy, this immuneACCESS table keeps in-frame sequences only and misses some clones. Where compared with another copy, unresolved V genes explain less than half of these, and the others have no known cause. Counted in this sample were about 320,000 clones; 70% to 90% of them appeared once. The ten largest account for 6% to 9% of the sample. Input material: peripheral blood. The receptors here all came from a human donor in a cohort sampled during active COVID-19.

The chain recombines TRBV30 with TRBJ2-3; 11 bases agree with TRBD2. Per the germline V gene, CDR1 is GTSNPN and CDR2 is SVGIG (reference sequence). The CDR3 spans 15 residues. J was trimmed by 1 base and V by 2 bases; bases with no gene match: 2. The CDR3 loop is CAWSKGLAGTDTQYF. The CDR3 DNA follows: TGTGCCTGGAGTAAGGGACTAGCGGGCACAGATACGCAGTATTTT.

The CDR3 nucleotides read TGTGCCAGCAGCCCGGAGACAGGGGGCTATGGCTACACCTTC. This sequence encodes CASSPETGGYGYTF. The chain uses TRBV5-5 and TRBJ1-2; 9 bases are a match to TRBD1. CDR3 size: 14 residues. Germline V gene data show CDR1 as SGHKS and CDR2 as YYEKEE (reference sequence). V shed 4 bases, J shed 4 bases, and the junction held 5 bases outside the gene matches.

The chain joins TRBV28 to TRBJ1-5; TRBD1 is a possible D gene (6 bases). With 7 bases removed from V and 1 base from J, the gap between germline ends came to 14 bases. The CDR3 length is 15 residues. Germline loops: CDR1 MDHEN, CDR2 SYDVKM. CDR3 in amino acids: CASTPQGRSNQPQHF. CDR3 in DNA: TGTGCCAGCACGCCACAGGGTAGGAGCAATCAGCCCCAGCATTTT.

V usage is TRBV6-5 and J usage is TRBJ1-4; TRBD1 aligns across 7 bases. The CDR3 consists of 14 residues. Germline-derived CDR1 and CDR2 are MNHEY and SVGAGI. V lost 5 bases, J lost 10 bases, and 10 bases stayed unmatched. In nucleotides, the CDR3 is TGTGCCAGCAGTCACCGAGGACAGGAGGGAAAACTGTTTTTT. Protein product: CASSHRGQEGKLFF.

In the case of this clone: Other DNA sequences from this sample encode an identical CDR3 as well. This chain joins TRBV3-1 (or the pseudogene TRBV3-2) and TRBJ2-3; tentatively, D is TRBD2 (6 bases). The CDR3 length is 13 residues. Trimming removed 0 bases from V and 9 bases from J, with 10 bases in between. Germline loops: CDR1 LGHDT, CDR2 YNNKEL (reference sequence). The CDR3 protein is CASSQDLRGTQYF. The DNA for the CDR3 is TGTGCCAGCAGCCAAGATCTGCGGGGAACGCAGTATTTT.

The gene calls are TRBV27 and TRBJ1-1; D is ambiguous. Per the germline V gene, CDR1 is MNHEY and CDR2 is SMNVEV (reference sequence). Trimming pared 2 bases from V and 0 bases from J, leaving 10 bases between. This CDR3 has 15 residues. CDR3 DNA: TGTGCCAGCAGTTTACGGGGTGCTTTGAACACTGAAGCTTTCTTT. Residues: CASSLRGALNTEAFF.

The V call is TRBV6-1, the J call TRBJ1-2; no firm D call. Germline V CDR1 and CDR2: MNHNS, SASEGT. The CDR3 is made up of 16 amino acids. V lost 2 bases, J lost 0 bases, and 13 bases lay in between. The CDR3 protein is CASSEFFAEANYGYTF. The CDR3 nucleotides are TGTGCCAGCAGTGAATTTTTTGCAGAGGCTAACTATGGCTACACCTTC.

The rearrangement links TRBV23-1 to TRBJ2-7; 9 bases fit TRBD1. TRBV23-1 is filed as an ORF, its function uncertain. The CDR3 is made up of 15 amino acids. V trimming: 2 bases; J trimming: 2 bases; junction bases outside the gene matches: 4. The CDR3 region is CASSQRDRDPYEQYF. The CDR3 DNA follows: TGCGCCAGCAGTCAACGGGACAGGGATCCCTACGAGCAGTACTTC.

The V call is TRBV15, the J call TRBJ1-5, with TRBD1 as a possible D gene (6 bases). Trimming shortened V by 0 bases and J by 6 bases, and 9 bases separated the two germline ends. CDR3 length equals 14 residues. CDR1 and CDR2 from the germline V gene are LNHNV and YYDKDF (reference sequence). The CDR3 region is CATSREEGGQPQHF. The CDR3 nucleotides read TGTGCCACCAGCAGAGAGGAAGGGGGTCAGCCCCAGCATTTT. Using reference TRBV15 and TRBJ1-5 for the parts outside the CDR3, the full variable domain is DAMVIQNPRYQVTQFGKPVTLSCSQTLNHNVMYWYQQKSSQAPKLLFHYYDKDFNNEADTPDNFQSRRPNTSFCFLDIRSPGLGDTAMYLCATSREEGGQPQHFGDGTRLSIL.

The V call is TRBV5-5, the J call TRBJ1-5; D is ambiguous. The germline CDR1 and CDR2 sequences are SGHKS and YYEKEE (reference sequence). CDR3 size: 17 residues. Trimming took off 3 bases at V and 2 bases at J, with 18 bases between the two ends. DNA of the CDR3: TGTGCCAGCAGCTCTGACGTGACTCCCGGAGGCAATCAGCCCCAGCATTTT. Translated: CASSSDVTPGGNQPQHF. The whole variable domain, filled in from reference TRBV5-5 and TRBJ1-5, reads DAGVTQSPTHLIKTRGQQVTLRCSPISGHKSVSWYQQVLGQGPQFIFQYYEKEERGRGNFPDRFSARQFPNYSSELNVNALLLGDSALYLCASSSDVTPGGNQPQHFGDGTRLSIL.

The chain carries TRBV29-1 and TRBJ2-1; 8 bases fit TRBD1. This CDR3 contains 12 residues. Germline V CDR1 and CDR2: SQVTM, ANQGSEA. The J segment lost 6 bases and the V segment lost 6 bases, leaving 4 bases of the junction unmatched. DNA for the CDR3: TGCAGCGTGCTAACAGGGGGCAATGAGCAGTTCTTC. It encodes CSVLTGGNEQFF.

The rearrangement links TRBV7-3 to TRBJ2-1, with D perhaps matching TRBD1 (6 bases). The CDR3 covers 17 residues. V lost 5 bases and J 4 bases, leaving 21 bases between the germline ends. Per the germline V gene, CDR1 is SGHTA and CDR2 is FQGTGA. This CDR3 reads CASSRVAGTRSYNEQFF. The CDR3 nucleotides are TGTGCCAGCAGCCGAGTCGCCGGGACAAGGTCTTACAATGAGCAGTTCTTC.

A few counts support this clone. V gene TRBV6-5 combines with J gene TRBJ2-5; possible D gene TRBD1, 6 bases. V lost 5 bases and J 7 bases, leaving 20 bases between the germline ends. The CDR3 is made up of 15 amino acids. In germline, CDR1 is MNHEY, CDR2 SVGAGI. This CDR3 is CASSRNRERGGTQYF. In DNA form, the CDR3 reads TGTGCCAGCAGTAGAAACAGGGAGCGAGGGGGGACCCAGTACTTC.

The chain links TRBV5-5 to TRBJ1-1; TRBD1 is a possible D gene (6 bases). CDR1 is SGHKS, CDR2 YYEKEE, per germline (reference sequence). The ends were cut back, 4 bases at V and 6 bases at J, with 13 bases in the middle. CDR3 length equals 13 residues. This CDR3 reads CASSLGTIPEAFF. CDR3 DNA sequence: TGTGCCAGCAGCCTCGGGACAATCCCTGAAGCTTTCTTT.

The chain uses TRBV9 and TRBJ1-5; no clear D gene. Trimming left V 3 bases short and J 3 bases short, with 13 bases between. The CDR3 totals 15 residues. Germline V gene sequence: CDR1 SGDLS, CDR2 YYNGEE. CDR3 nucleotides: TGTGCCAGCAGCGCTCAGCCTGGAGCCAATCAGCCCCAGCATTTT. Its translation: CASSAQPGANQPQHF.

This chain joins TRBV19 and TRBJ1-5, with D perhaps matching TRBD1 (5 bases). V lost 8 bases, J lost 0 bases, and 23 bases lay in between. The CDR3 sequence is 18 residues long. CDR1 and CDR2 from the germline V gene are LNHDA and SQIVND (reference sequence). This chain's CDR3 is CASDTARGKVYSNQPQHF. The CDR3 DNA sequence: TGTGCCAGTGACACCGCGCGGGGGAAAGTATATAGCAATCAGCCCCAGCATTTT.

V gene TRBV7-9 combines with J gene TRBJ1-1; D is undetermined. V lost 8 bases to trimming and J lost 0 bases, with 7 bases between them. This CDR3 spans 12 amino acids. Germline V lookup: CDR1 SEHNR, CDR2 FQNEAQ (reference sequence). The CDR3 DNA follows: TGTGCCAGCGGCAGGATGAACACTGAAGCTTTCTTT. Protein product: CASGRMNTEAFF.

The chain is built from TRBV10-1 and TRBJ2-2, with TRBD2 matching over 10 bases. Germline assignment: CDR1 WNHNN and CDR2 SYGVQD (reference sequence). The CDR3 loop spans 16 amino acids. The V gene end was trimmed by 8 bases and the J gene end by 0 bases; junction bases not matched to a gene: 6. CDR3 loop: CASALAGASNTGELFF. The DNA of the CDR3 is TGCGCCAGCGCCCTAGCGGGGGCCTCGAACACCGGGGAGCTGTTTTTT.

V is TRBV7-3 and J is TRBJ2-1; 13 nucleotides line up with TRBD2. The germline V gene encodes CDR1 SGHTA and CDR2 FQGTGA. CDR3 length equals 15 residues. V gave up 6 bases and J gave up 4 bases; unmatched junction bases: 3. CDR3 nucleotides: TGTGCCAGCAGTCGGACTAGCGGGGGATACAATGAGCAGTTCTTC. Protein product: CASSRTSGGYNEQFF.

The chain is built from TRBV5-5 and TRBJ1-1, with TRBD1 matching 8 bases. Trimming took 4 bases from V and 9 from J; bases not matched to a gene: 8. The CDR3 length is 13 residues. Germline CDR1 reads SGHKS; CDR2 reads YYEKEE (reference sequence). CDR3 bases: TGTGCCAGCAGCCCGGGACAGGAGGGACAAGCTTTCTTT. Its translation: CASSPGQEGQAFF.

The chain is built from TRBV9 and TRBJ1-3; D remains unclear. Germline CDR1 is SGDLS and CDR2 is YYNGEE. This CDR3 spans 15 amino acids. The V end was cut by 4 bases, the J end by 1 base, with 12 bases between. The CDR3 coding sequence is TGTGCCAGCAGCCTCGGAGTGTCGTCTGGAAACACCATATATTTT. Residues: CASSLGVSSGNTIYF.

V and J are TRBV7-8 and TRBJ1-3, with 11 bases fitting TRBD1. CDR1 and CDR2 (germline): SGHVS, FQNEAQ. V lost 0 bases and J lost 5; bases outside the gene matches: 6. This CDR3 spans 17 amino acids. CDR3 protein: CASSLAPWDRGRNTIYF. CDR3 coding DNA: TGTGCCAGCAGCTTAGCGCCATGGGACAGGGGGAGAAACACCATATATTTT.